This TCR beta chain was sequenced during a study of T cell clusters in autoimmune cytopenias (dated by TCRdb to between 2017 and 2020). General notes on the study: Per sample, TRB sequencing gave a median depth of about 50,000 reads and a median of about 2,300 distinct TRB clonotypes. The goal of the study was to find out whether patients with autoimmune cytopenia have a disease-specific immune repertoire signature that could be used as a blood-based biomarker. TRB and IGH repertoires from peripheral blood were sequenced in autoimmune cytopenia patients at active disease and during treatment follow-up, with healthy, CLL and autoimmune hepatitis controls included alongside.

Points on this clonotype: Its antigen remains undetermined.

CDR3 length: 12 amino acids, cysteine to phenylalanine. The protein alone is recorded here. The germline V gene gives CDR1 as KGHSH and CDR2 as LQKENI. TRB rearrangements were amplified by multiplex PCR using a touch-down protocol with TRB-A and TRB-B primer pools mixed in one tube. Illumina adapters and sample indices were added to the amplicons through two consecutive PCR reactions performed with Phusion HS II polymerase. The amplicons were purified from gel with the NucleoSpin Gel and PCR Clean-up kit, after which the amplicons were quantified by Qubit and checked for quality on an Agilent 2100 Bioanalyzer. Sequencing of the libraries was done on an Illumina MiSeq with paired-end, single-indexed, 600-cycle runs. The authors processed their data as follows. MiXCR version 2.1.12, together with the default MiXCR reference library, was used to align and assemble the TRB reads. A clone was defined by each unique CDR3 nucleotide sequence, and the analysis included only productive sequences with two or more reads. Alpha-parameterized diversity profiles (alpha 0 to 5), including the Shannon (alpha 1) and Simpson (alpha 2) indices, were computed with an R script to assess repertoire diversity. Combinatorial TRB VJ usage was computed with the tcR package and compared between cohorts by principal component analysis with ade4. GLIPH was used to cluster TCRbeta CDR3s in pairs of cohorts matched for age and read depth, and a Wilcoxon test was used to compare cluster frequencies. Each CDR3 protein sequence appears as one entry after TCRdb reprocessed the reads, and no DNA is included. These V and J calls rely on TCRdb rather than the paper's analysis. For this sample, the table gives 2,500 to 3,500 distinct CDR3 sequences. The ten largest clones capture under 30% of the sample.

General conclusions and limits of the study: The T cell clusters were defined in silico only, and their functional role remained to be validated experimentally. TRB repertoire shifts, with less even repertoires in secondary cytopenia and CLL, mostly reflected lymphoma bias rather than autoimmunity. In the comparison of secondary cytopenia with CLL, the cluster-lack signature was not observed, apparently because the dominant lymphoma-associated repertoire masked the signature. Healthy donors showed 2.5 to 3.5-fold more exclusive TRB clusters than active autoimmune hepatitis patients, consistent with an autoimmunity-wide signature. GLIPH suggested that primary autoimmune cytopenia patients lacked physiological T cell clusters: 50 to 55 clusters were exclusive to healthy donors versus fewer than 20 exclusive to patients.

TRB amplification used roughly 0.25 ug of peripheral blood genomic DNA, around 40,000 genome equivalents, per sample. The V gene is TRBV18 and the J gene is TRBJ2-5. Sequenced material: peripheral blood. This receptor was identified in a human donor with an autoimmune cytopenia or autoimmune hepatitis (not recorded which). The CDR3: CASSLFKETQYF.